This T cell receptor beta chain was recovered during a study of cytomegalovirus exposure and HLA in healthy donors. Study-wide results and limits: Association with HLA alleles at 0.05 false discovery rate was found for 15,000 to 20,000 TCR beta sequences in a later analysis.

The CDR3 has 14 amino acids. V lost 4 bases and J lost 7; bases outside the gene matches: 4. CDR1 and CDR2 from the germline V gene are LNHDA and SQIVND (reference sequence). This clone appeared a single time. Its antigen is not identified. PCR involved 60 Vbeta and 13 Jbeta primers. Sequenced by immunoSEQ multiplex PCR; TCRdb stores in-frame clones only, minus some. The sample includes about 78,000 clones, 80% of them seen just once. The chain carries TRBV19 and TRBJ1-4, with 9 nucleotides matching TRBD1. The receptor comes from a male donor in good health and CMV-seronegative. The sequenced sample consisted of PBMCs. This CDR3 reads CASSNTGGSEKLFF. CDR3 coding DNA: TGTGCCAGTAGTAACACAGGGGGCAGTGAAAAACTGTTTTTT.